The present entry profiles one T cell receptor beta chain with its context. Antigen unknown. Clones were sequenced by immunoSEQ multiplex PCR, and TCRdb holds only the in-frame ones, with some missing. The repertoire consists of tens of thousands of clones, with 95% occurring once and the leading ten covering around 1.5%. This sample's time point: recipient sample about 28 days before transplant, after cytoreduction. Recipient blood drawn about 28 days pretransplant and days 30, 100, 180 after. This CDR3 has 14 residues. The germline V and J ends were trimmed by 3 bases and 9 bases, with 12 bases remaining between them. Germline values: CDR1 MNHEY, CDR2 SMNVEV (reference sequence). The source of the sample is a study of T cell clonotyping in hematopoietic cell transplantation. At the level of the study: Recipient samples before transplant were obtained post-cytoreduction.

Findings and limits, study-wide: Pathologically expanded recipient clonotypes increased progressively from day 30 to day 180 as diversity fell. Few recipient clonotypes overlapped donors; over 95% were de novo at given depth.

V and J are TRBV27 and TRBJ1-6; D may be TRBD1 (5 bases). The receptor comes from a man aged 35 to 55 with chronic myeloid leukemia. Some clones in this sample may be carry-over from other donors' samples. This sample comprised peripheral blood mononuclear cells, obtained before stem cell transplant. CDR3 DNA: TGTGCCAGCAGTTTCAGGGACTTGGGTTCACCCCTCCACTTT. Its translation is CASSFRDLGSPLHF.